This is a list of T cell receptor beta chains from one sample in a study of CD4 T cells in relation to SARS-CoV-2 and coronaviruses. Repertoires were generated with immunoSEQ multiplex PCR, while TCRdb's copy carries only in-frame clones and drops some. Of about 11,000 clones listed, around 87% are singletons. Sample: naive CD4+ T cells from PBMCs. These receptors came from an adult with COVID-19. CDR3s include the opening cysteine and the closing phenylalanine or tryptophan. A D gene is named only where the DNA matches it firmly. Only part of the rows carry a size: once, few, many, or a class if the clone is expanded.

V: TRBV5-1; size: NA; D: NA; J: TRBJ1-6; DNA: TGCGCCAGCAGCTTTTCGTCACAGCGCGATTCACCCCTCCACTTT; CDR3: CASSFSSQRDSPLHF
V: TRBV7-2; size: NA; D: TRBD2; J: TRBJ2-3; DNA: TGTGCCAGCAGCTTACCTAGCGGGGCAGATACGCAGTATTTT; CDR3: CASSLPSGADTQYF
V: TRBV5-1; size: few; D: NA; J: TRBJ1-2; DNA: TGCGCCAGCAGCCCGACAGTCCTCTATGGCTACACCTTC; CDR3: CASSPTVLYGYTF
V: TRBV19; size: once; D: NA; J: TRBJ1-6; DNA: TGTGCCAGTAGTATAGTCGGCGGGCTGGATTCACCCCTCCACTTT; CDR3: CASSIVGGLDSPLHF
V: TRBV4-3; size: NA; D: TRBD1; J: TRBJ2-1; DNA: TGCGCCAGCAGCCAAGGCGACAGGGATTTAAATGAGCAGTTCTTC; CDR3: CASSQGDRDLNEQFF
V: TRBV5-6; size: NA; D: NA; J: TRBJ1-3; DNA: TGTGCCAGCAGCTTGCCGGGACATGGCTCTGGAAACACCATATATTTT; CDR3: CASSLPGHGSGNTIYF
V: TRBV19; size: NA; D: TRBD1; J: TRBJ1-5; DNA: TGTGCCAGTAATTCCCCCTCGGGACAGGGCAATCAGCCCCAGCATTTT; CDR3: CASNSPSGQGNQPQHF
V: TRBV3-1/TRBV3-2; size: NA; D: NA; J: TRBJ2-1; DNA: TGTGCCAGCAGCCAAGCCGTCGGCGAGCAGTTCTTC; CDR3: CASSQAVGEQFF
V: TRBV19; size: NA; D: TRBD1; J: TRBJ2-5; DNA: TGTGCCAGTAGTATATCGCCGGGACAGGGGGTTGCAGAGACCCAGTACTTC; CDR3: CASSISPGQGVAETQYF
V: TRBV5-1; size: NA; D: TRBD1; J: TRBJ1-4; DNA: TGCGCCAGCAGCAAACCCCCGGGACAGAACTTTGAAAAACTGTTTTTT; CDR3: CASSKPPGQNFEKLFF
V: TRBV9; size: NA; D: NA; J: TRBJ1-5; DNA: TGTGCCAGCAGCGTAGTCGTCCGGGACCGCAATCAGCCCCAGCATTTT; CDR3: CASSVVVRDRNQPQHF
V: TRBV6-6; size: NA; D: NA; J: TRBJ1-3; DNA: TGTGCCAGCAGTACACAGGGCCTGGGCTCTGGAAACACCATATATTTT; CDR3: CASSTQGLGSGNTIYF
V: TRBV5-1; size: NA; D: NA; J: TRBJ1-2; DNA: TGCGCCAGCAGCTTGGGGGCACGATATGGCTACACCTTC; CDR3: CASSLGARYGYTF
V: TRBV6-5; size: NA; D: TRBD1; J: TRBJ2-2; DNA: TGTGCCAGCAGTTACCGGACAGGGTACACCGGGGAGCTGTTTTTT; CDR3: CASSYRTGYTGELFF